The 9 T cell receptor beta chains given below trace back to one sample, sequenced in a study of T-cell memory formation after mild COVID-19. TCRdb passed the 5' RACE reads through MiXCR, listing each CDR3 protein once. The sample lists almost 250,000 distinct CDR3 sequences, 15% occurring once. Sequenced: PBMCs or a T cell subset sorted from them (not recorded which). These receptors were collected from an adult woman who had mild COVID-19 (a few samples of this study predate the infection). Cell type and time point are not known.

The chain employs TRBV7-2 and TRBJ2-6; 7 bases agree with TRBD1. The V gene end was trimmed by 5 bases and the J gene end by 0 bases; junction bases not matched to a gene: 7. The CDR3 is 17 residues long. Germline V gene lookup returns CDR1 SGHTA and CDR2 FQGNSA. CDR3 region: CASSLQGQLSGANVLTF. The CDR3 nucleotides read TGTGCCAGCAGCCTACAGGGACAGCTCTCTGGGGCCAACGTCCTGACTTTC.

This clonotype has more than one count but fewer than ten. The chain uses TRBV6-5 and TRBJ1-5; D is perhaps TRBD1 (6 bases). The V gene lost 9 bases and the J gene lost 3 bases, with 9 bases spanning the gap. This CDR3 contains 12 residues. CDR1 is MNHEY and CDR2 is SVGAGI in the germline V gene. The CDR3 sequence is CASHRANQPQHF. The CDR3 DNA reads TGTGCCAGTCACAGGGCCAATCAGCCCCAGCATTTT.

This clonotype was counted at least ten times. One junction end does not reproduce the germline sequence, and a read error may be involved. The chain is built from TRBV5-1 and TRBJ2-3; a possible D gene is TRBD2 (6 bases). The germline V gene encodes CDR1 SGHRS and CDR2 YFSETQ. The CDR3 runs 14 residues. The CDR3 coding sequence is TGTGCCAGCAGCTCAGGCGGGGGCACAGATACGCAGTATTTT. This translates into CASSSGGGTDTQYF.

The table lists this clonotype with a few counts. V is TRBV2 and J is TRBJ1-2; D remains unclear. Germline V gene sequence: CDR1 SNHLY, CDR2 FYNNEI. V was clipped by 3 bases and J by 1 base, with 9 bases between them. The CDR3 has 14 amino acids. The CDR3 reads CASSDVGINYGYTF. CDR3 nucleotide sequence: TGTGCCAGCAGTGACGTAGGAATTAACTATGGCTACACCTTC.

This clonotype has only a few counts. The chain combines TRBV5-1 with TRBJ2-1, with 8 bases matching TRBD2. Germline V gene lookup returns CDR1 SGHRS and CDR2 YFSETQ. Trimming cost V 5 bases and J 7 bases; bases outside gene matches: 11. This CDR3 has 15 amino acids. In DNA, the CDR3 is TGCGCCAGCAGATCCCAAGCGGGAGTAAGGAATGAGCAGTTCTTC. This gives the protein CASRSQAGVRNEQFF.

The J gene is TRBJ1-4, the V gene TRBV5-4; D unresolved. CDR1 and CDR2 from the germline V gene are SGHNT and YYREEE (reference sequence). The CDR3 contains 14 residues. V lost 4 bases to trimming and J lost 5 bases, with 12 bases between them. CDR3 region: CASSTRGANEKLFF. In DNA form, the CDR3 reads TGTGCCAGCAGCACCCGGGGAGCGAATGAAAAACTGTTTTTT.

V usage is TRBV7-9 and J usage is TRBJ2-1, with 10 bases fitting TRBD2. Unmatched junction bases numbered 8, after V lost 3 bases and J lost 3 bases. Germline V gene sequence: CDR1 SEHNR, CDR2 FQNEAQ (reference sequence). This CDR3 has 17 residues. CDR3 sequence: CASSFSSGRGNYNEQFF. The CDR3, as DNA: TGTGCCAGCAGCTTCTCTAGCGGGAGAGGTAACTACAATGAGCAGTTCTTC.

The chain links TRBV6-6 to TRBJ1-1, with TRBD1 matching 8 bases. CDR3 size: 13 residues. V dropped 6 bases and J dropped 6; count of bases not matched to a gene: 6. Germline-derived CDR1 and CDR2 are MNHNY and SVGAGI (reference sequence). Here the CDR3 DNA reads TGTGCCAGCAGCTTTCAGGACAGGGCTGAAGCTTTCTTT. Residues: CASSFQDRAEAFF.

This clonotype was detected a few times. V and J are TRBV2 and TRBJ2-5; D possibly uses TRBD1 or TRBD2 (6 bases each). Germline lookup yields CDR1 SNHLY and CDR2 FYNNEI. The CDR3 is made up of 11 amino acids. Trimming removed 7 bases from V and 7 bases from J, with 10 bases in between. The CDR3, as DNA: TGTGCCAGCATGGGGGGCAGGACCCAGTACTTC. Amino acids: CASMGGRTQYF.